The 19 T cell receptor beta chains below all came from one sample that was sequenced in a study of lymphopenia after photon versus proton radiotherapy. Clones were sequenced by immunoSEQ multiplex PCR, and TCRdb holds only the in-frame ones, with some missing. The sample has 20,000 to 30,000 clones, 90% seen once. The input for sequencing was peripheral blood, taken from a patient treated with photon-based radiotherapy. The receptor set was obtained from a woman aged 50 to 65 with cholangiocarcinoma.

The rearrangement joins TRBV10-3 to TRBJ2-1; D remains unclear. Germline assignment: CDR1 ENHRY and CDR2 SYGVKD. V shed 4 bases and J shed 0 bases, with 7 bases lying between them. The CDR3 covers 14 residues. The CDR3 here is CAISGGTSYNEQFF. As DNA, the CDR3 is TGTGCCATCAGTGGGGGTACCTCCTACAATGAGCAGTTCTTC.

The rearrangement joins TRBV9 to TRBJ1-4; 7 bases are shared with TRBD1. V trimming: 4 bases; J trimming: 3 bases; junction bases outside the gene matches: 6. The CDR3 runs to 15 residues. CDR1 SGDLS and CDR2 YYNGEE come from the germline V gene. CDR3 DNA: TGTGCCAGCAGCTTGGGACAGCTCCCTAATGAAAAACTGTTTTTT. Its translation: CASSLGQLPNEKLFF.

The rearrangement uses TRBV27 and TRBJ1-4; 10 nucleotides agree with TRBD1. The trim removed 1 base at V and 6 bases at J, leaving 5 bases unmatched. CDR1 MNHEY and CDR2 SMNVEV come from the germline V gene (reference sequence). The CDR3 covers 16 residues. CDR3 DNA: TGTGCCAGCAGTTTATACCCGACAGGGGGCTATGAAAAACTGTTTTTT. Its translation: CASSLYPTGGYEKLFF.

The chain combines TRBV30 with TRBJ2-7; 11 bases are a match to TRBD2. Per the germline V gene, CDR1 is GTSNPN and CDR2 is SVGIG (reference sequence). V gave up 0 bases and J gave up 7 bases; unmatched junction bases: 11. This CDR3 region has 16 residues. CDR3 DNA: TGTGCCTGGAGTGTCCGCCCTAGCGGGGGGTTAGCGGAGCAGTACTTC. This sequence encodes CAWSVRPSGGLAEQYF.

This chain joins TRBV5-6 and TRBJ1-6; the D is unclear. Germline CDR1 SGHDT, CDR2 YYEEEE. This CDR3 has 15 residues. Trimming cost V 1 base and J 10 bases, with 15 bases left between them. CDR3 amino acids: CASSLFSGSLSPLHF. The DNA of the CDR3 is TGTGCCAGCAGCTTGTTTTCTGGGTCCTTATCACCCCTCCACTTT.

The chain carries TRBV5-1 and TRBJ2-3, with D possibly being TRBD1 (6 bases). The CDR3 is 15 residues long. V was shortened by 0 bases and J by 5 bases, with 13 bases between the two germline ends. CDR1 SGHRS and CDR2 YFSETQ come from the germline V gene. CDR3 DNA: TGCGCCAGCAGCTTGGTGGGGGCAGGTGTAGATACGCAGTATTTT. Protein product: CASSLVGAGVDTQYF.

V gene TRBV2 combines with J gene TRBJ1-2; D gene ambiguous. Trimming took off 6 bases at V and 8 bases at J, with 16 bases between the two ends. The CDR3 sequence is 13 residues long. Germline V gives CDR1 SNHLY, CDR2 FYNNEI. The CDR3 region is CASSPQYQQGYTF. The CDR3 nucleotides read TGTGCCAGCAGCCCCCAGTATCAACAGGGCTACACCTTC.

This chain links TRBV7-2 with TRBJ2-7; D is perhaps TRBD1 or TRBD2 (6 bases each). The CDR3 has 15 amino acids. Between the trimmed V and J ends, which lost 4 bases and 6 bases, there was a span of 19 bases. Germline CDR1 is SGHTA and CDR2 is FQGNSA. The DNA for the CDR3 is TGTGCCAGCAGCTCGTGGGGGGCAGGAGGCTTCGAGCAGTACTTC. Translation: CASSSWGAGGFEQYF.

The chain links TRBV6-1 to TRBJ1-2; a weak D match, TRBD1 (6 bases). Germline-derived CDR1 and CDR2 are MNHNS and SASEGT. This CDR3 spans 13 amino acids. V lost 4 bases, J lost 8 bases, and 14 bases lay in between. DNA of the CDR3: TGTGCCAGCAGTGTGGGCAGGGGTCGGGGCTACACCTTC. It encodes CASSVGRGRGYTF.

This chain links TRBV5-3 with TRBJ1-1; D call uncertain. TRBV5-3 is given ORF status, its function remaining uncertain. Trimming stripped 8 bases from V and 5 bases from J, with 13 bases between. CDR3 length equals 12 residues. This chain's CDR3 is CARSASRTEAFF. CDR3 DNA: TGTGCCAGGTCGGCCTCCCGAACTGAAGCTTTCTTT.

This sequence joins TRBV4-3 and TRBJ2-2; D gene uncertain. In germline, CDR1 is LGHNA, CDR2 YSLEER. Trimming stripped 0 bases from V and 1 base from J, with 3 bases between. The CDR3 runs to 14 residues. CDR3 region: CASSQEMNTGELFF. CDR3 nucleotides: TGCGCCAGCAGCCAAGAGATGAACACCGGGGAGCTGTTTTTT.

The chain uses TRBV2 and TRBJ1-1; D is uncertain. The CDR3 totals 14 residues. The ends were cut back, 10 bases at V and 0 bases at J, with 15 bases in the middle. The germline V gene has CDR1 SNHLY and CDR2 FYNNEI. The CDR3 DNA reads TGTGCCACCAAACGGGGAAAACTGAACACTGAAGCTTTCTTT. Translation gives CATKRGKLNTEAFF.

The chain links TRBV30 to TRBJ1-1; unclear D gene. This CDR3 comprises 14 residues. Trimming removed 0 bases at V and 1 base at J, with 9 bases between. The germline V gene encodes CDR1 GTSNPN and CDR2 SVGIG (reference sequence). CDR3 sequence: CAWSVLIPNTEAFF. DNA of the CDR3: TGTGCCTGGAGTGTACTGATCCCGAACACTGAAGCTTTCTTT.

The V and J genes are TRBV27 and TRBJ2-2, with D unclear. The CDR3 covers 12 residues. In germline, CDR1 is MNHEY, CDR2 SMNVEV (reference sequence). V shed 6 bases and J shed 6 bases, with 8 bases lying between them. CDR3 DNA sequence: TGTGCCAGCAGCCAGTTGGCCGGGGAGCTGTTTTTT. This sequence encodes CASSQLAGELFF.

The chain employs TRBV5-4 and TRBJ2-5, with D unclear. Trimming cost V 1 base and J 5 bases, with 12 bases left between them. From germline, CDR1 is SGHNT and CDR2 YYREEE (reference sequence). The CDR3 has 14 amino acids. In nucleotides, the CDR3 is TGTGCCAGCAGCTTGATGGGGAAAGAGGAGACCCAGTACTTC. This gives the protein CASSLMGKEETQYF.

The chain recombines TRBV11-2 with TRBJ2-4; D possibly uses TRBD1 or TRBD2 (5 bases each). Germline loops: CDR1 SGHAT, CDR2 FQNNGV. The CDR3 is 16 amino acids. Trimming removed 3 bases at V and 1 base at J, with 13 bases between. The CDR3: CASSFRGLSAKNIQYF. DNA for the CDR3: TGTGCCAGCAGCTTCCGGGGCCTTTCGGCCAAAAACATTCAGTACTTC.

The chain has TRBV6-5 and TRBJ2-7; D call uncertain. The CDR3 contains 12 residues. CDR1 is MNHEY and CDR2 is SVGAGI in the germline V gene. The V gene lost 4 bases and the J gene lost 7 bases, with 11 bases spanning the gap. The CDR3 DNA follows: TGTGCCAGCAGTTCTTCCGTGTGGGAGCAGTACTTC. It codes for CASSSSVWEQYF.

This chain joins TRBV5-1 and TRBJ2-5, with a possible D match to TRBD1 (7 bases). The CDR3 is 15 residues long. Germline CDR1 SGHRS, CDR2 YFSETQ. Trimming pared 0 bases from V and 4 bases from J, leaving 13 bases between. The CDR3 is CASSLESGGLETQYF. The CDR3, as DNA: TGCGCCAGCAGCTTGGAGTCAGGGGGGTTAGAGACCCAGTACTTC.

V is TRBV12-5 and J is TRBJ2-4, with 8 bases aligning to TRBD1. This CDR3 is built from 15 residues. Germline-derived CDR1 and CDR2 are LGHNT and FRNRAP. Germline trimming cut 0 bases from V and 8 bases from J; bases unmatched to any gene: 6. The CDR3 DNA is TGTGCTAGTGGTTTGGTAACAGGGGGGAAGGACATTCAGTACTTC. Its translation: CASGLVTGGKDIQYF.